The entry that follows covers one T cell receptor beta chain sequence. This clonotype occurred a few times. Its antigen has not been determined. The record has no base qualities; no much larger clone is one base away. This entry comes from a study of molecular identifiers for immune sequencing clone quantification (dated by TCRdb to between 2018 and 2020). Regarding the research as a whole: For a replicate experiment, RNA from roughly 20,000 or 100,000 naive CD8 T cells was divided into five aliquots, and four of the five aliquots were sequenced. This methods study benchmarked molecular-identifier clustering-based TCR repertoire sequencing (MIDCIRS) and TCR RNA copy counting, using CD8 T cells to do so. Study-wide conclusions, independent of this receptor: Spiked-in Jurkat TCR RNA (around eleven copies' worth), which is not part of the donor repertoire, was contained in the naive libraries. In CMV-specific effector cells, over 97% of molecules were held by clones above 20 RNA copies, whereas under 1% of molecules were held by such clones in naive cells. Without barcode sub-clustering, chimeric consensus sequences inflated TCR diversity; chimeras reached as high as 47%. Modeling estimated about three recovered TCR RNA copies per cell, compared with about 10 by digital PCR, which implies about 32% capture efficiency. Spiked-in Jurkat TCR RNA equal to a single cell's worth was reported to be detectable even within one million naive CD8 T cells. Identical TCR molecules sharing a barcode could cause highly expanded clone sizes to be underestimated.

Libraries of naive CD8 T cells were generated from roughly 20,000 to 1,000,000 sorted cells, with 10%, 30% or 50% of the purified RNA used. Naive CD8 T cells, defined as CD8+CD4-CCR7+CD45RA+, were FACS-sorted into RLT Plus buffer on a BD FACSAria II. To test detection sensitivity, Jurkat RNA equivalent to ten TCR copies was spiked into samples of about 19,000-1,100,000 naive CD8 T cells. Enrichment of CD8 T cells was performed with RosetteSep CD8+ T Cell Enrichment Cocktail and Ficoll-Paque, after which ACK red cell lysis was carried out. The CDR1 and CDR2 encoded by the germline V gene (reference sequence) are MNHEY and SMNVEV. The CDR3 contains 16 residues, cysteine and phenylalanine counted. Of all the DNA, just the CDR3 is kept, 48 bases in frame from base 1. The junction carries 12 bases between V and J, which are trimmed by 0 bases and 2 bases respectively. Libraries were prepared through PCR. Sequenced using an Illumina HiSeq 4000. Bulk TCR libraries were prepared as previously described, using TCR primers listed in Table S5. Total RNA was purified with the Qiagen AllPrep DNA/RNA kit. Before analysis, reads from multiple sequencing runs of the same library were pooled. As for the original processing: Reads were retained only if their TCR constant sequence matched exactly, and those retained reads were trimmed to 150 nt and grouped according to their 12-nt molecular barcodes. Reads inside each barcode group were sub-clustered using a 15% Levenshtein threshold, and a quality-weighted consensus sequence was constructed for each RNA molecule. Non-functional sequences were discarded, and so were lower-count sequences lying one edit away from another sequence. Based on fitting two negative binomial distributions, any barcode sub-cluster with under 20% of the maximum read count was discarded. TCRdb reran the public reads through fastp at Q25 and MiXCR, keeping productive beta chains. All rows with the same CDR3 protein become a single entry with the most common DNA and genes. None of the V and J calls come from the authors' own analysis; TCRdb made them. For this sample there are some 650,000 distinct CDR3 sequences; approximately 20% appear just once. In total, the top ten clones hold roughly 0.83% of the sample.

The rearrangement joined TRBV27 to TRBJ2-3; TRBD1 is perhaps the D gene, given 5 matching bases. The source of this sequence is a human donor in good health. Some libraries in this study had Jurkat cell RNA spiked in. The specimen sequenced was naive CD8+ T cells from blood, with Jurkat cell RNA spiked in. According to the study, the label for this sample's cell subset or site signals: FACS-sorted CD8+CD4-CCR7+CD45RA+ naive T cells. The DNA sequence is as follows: TGTGCCAGCAGTTTATCAGAGACAGAAAACACAGATACGCAGTATTTT. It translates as CASSLSETENTDTQYF.